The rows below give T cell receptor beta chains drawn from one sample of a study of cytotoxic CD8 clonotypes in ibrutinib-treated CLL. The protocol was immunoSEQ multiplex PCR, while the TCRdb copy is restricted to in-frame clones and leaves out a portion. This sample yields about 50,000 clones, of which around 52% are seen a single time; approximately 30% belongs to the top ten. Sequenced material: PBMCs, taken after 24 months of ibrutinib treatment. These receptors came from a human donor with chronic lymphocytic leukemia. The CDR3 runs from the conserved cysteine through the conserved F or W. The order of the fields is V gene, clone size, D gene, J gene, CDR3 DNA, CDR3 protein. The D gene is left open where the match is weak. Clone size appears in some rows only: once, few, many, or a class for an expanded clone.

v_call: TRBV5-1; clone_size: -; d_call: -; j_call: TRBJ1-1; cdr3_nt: TGCGCCAGCAGCTTGGAGTTAATCGGGATTGAAGCTTTCTTT; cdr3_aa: CASSLELIGIEAFF
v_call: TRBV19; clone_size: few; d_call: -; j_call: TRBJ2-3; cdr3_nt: TGTGCCAGTAAAGTTGGGAGGTCTAGCACAGATACGCAGTATTTT; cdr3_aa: CASKVGRSSTDTQYF
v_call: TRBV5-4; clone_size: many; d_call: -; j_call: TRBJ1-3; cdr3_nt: TGTGCCAGCAGCTTGGAGGGGCCAGCTGGAAACACCATATATTTT; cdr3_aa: CASSLEGPAGNTIYF
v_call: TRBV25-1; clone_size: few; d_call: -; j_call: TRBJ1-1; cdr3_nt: TGTGCCAGTATTCACAACACTGAAGCTTTCTTT; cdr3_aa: CASIHNTEAFF
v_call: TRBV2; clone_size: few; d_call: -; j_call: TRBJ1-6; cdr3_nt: TGTGCCAGCAGTGAAGGGGGGGGAGGCTCACCCCTCCACTTT; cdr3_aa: CASSEGGGGSPLHF
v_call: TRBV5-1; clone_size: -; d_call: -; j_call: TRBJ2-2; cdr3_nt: TGCGCCAGCAGCCCGGCGAACACCGGGGAGCTGTTTTTT; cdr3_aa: CASSPANTGELFF
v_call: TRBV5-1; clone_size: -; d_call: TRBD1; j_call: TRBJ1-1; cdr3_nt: TGCGCCAGCAGCGCCCAGGGGGCCACTGAAGCTTTCTTT; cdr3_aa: CASSAQGATEAFF
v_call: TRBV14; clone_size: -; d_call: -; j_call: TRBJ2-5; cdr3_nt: TGTGCCAGCAGCCAAGACGGTGACTACTTTGAGACCCAGTACTTC; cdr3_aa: CASSQDGDYFETQYF
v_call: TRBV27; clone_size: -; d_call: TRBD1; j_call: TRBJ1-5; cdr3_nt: TGTGCCAGCAGTTTATCGGGAAGGGGGCGCAGGCAGCCCCAGCATTTT; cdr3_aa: CASSLSGRGRRQPQHF
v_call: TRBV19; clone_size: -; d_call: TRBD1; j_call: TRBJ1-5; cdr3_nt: TGTGCCAGTAGTATTGGAAGACAGGGGAATCAGCCCCAGCATTTT; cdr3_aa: CASSIGRQGNQPQHF
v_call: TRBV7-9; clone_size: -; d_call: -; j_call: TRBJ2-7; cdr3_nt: TGTGCCAGCAGTCCATACCCCCCCGGGGACTACGAGCAGTACTTC; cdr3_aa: CASSPYPPGDYEQYF
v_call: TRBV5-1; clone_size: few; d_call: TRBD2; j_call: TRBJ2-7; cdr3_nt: TGCGCCAGCAGCTTGGCCACCGGGAGGGACGAGCAGTACTTC; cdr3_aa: CASSLATGRDEQYF
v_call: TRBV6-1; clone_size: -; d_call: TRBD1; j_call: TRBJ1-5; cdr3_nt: TGTGCCAGCAGTGAAGCGTTGACAGGGTGGAATCAGCCCCAGCATTTT; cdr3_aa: CASSEALTGWNQPQHF
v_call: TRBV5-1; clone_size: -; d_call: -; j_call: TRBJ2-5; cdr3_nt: TGCGCCAGCAGCTTGGGCCCCAAACAGAGTGGGGGCTCCCAGTACTTC; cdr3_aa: CASSLGPKQSGGSQYF
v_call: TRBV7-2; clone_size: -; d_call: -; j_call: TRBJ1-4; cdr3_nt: TGTGCCAGCAGCTCACTCGGGGGGCTAGGGAATGAAAAACTGTTTTTT; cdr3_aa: CASSSLGGLGNEKLFF
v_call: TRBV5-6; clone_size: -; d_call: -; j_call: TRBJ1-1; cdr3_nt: TGTGCCAGCAGCTACCGGGGCGAAGCTTTCTTT; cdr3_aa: CASSYRGEAFF
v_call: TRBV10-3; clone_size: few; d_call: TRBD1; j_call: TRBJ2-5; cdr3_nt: TGTGCCATCAGTGGTGCCGGACAGGGGATTCAAGAGACCCAGTACTTC; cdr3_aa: CAISGAGQGIQETQYF
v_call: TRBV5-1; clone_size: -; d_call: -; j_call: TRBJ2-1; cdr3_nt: TGCGCCAGCAGCTTGGCGGGGAACTACAATGAGCAGTTCTTC; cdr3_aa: CASSLAGNYNEQFF
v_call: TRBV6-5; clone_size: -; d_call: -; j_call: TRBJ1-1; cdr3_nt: TGTGCCAGCACCTCTGACACTGAAGCTTTCTTT; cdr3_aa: CASTSDTEAFF
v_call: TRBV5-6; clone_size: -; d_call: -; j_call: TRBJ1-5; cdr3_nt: TGTGCCAGCAGCTTGTTGGCAAACAATCAGCCCCAGCATTTT; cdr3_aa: CASSLLANNQPQHF
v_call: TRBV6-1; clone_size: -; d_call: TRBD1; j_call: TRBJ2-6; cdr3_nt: TGTGCCAGCAGTGAAGCTCTAGGGGGACAGGGGGTCGGTGGGGCCAACGTCCTGACTTTC; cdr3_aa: CASSEALGGQGVGGANVLTF
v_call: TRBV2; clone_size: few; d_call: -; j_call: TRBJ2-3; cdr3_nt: TGTGCCAGCAGTTCGGACGGAGGAGTTATCGAGTATTTT; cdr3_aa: CASSSDGGVIEYF
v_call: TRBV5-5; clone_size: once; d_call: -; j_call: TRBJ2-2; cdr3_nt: TGTGCCAGCAGCTTGCAAGGGGTTGCCGGGGAGCTGTTTTTT; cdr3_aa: CASSLQGVAGELFF